The rows below give T cell receptor beta chains drawn from one sample of a study of shared clonotypes between healthy human individuals. The data were produced by immunoSEQ multiplex PCR, yet TCRdb's version contains in-frame clones alone and is incomplete. The data hold a few million clones, with 85% to 95% observed a single time. The sample comprised naive CD4+ T cells sorted from blood. The origin of the receptors is a man aged 18 to 29 in good health. Each CDR3 is given with its conserved first and last residue. Each record gives: D gene, CDR3 length, J gene, V gene, clone size, CDR3 DNA, CDR3 protein. D genes are given only for firm matches. Clone size appears in some rows only: once, few, many, or a class for an expanded clone.

NA | 13 | TRBJ2-5 | TRBV29-1 | NA | TGCAGCGTTGAGAGGGCTAGGGGGGAGACCCAGTACTTC | CSVERARGETQYF
NA | 14 | TRBJ1-1 | TRBV5-8 | NA | TGTGCCAGCAGCTGGGAGGTTATGAACACTGAAGCTTTCTTT | CASSWEVMNTEAFF
NA | 15 | TRBJ2-3 | TRBV7-3 | NA | TGTGCCAGCAGCCCCTACGGCCCCAGCACAGATACGCAGTATTTT | CASSPYGPSTDTQYF
TRBD2 | 14 | TRBJ2-7 | TRBV6-1 | NA | TGTGCCGTCTCCTTTGGCGGGAGTATGTACGAGCAGTACTTC | CAVSFGGSMYEQYF
TRBD1 | 14 | TRBJ2-1 | TRBV5-6 | NA | TGTGCCAGCAGCTTGTCGGACAGGTTTCCCCCGGGGTTCTTC | CASSLSDRFPPGFF
NA | 15 | TRBJ2-7 | TRBV25-1 | NA | TGTGCCAGCAGTGAGGGAGCGCAATCAGCCTACGAGCAGTACTTC | CASSEGAQSAYEQYF
NA | 13 | TRBJ1-1 | TRBV10-3 | NA | TGTGCCAGCGAACAGAATGTGAACACTGAAGCTTTCTTT | CASEQNVNTEAFF
NA | 13 | TRBJ2-1 | TRBV7-2 | NA | TGTGCCAGCAGCTTAGGAGCAGGGCCAATTCTGTTCTTC | CASSLGAGPILFF
NA | 15 | TRBJ2-4 | TRBV6-5 | NA | TGTGCCAGCGGGGGCACAGGGCTAGGTAAAAACATTCAGTACTTC | CASGGTGLGKNIQYF
NA | 15 | TRBJ2-5 | TRBV11-2 | NA | TGTGCCAGCAGCCCGCGGGAAATTGAGGTTTATAGAGCGTACTTC | CASSPREIEVYRAYF
NA | 15 | TRBJ1-6 | TRBV19 | NA | TGTGCCAGTAGTTTAGGGCGCAACGTGGGTTCACCCCTCCACTTT | CASSLGRNVGSPLHF
TRBD1 | 13 | TRBJ1-1 | TRBV27 | NA | TGTGCCAGCAGTCCAAGGACAGGCTCGGAAGCTTTCTTT | CASSPRTGSEAFF
NA | 16 | TRBJ1-2 | TRBV15 | NA | TGTGCCACCAGCAGAGATATCGCGGCAGGAGGTTATGGCTACACCTTC | CATSRDIAAGGYGYTF
NA | 15 | TRBJ1-3 | TRBV7-8 | NA | TGTGCCAGCAGCGAATACGGGACGACAGGAAACACCATATATTTT | CASSEYGTTGNTIYF
TRBD2 | 15 | TRBJ2-2 | TRBV6-5 | NA | TGTGCCAGCAAACGGGGGGATACGAACACCGGGGAGCTGTTTTTT | CASKRGDTNTGELFF
TRBD2 | 14 | TRBJ2-3 | TRBV10-3 | NA | TGTGCCATCAGTCGAGCGGGGGGCGCAGATACGCAGTATTTT | CAISRAGGADTQYF
NA | 15 | TRBJ2-4 | TRBV4-3 | NA | TGCGCCAGCAGCCGTTCTGGTTACGTAAGGGACATTCAGTACTTC | CASSRSGYVRDIQYF
TRBD2 | 16 | TRBJ2-5 | TRBV10-3 | NA | TGTGCCATCAGTGACCCACTCGCGGGAGGGCCTGAGACCCAGTACTTC | CAISDPLAGGPETQYF
NA | 15 | TRBJ2-6 | TRBV5-4 | NA | TGTGCCAGCAGCTTATCAGGGGAATGGGCCAACGTCCTGACTTTC | CASSLSGEWANVLTF
NA | 14 | TRBJ2-7 | TRBV5-1 | NA | TGCGCCAGCAGCTCCCATAGTTTCACCTACGAGCAGTACTTC | CASSSHSFTYEQYF
TRBD2 | 15 | TRBJ2-5 | TRBV5-1 | NA | TGCGCCAGCAGCTTCGGGGGGGGACCCCAAGAGACCCAGTACTTC | CASSFGGGPQETQYF
NA | 15 | TRBJ1-2 | TRBV7-2 | NA | TGTGCCAGCAGCTTGACACGGGTATCTAACTATGGCTACACCTTC | CASSLTRVSNYGYTF
NA | 14 | TRBJ2-7 | TRBV7-2 | NA | TGTGCCAGCAGTCTCTCGGGAGTTCCCTACGAGCAGTACTTC | CASSLSGVPYEQYF
NA | 14 | TRBJ1-3 | TRBV6-1 | NA | TGTGCCACCCTGAGGTTGGGGGCTGGAAACACCATATATTTT | CATLRLGAGNTIYF
TRBD1 | 11 | TRBJ2-1 | TRBV20-1 | NA | TGCAGTGCTTCGACAGGGGATGAGCAGTTCTTC | CSASTGDEQFF
NA | 14 | TRBJ2-1 | TRBV4-1 | NA | TGCGCCAGCAGCCCTTGGGGGGGCTCGGATGAGCAGTTCTTC | CASSPWGGSDEQFF
TRBD2 | 17 | TRBJ2-1 | TRBV5-1 | NA | TGCGCCAGCAGCTTGGAACTAGCGGGGACTTTCTACAATGAGCAGTTCTTC | CASSLELAGTFYNEQFF
NA | 14 | TRBJ1-6 | TRBV28 | NA | TGTGCCAGCAGTTTTAACGGGGGAAATTCACCCCTCCACTTT | CASSFNGGNSPLHF
TRBD2 | 15 | TRBJ2-1 | TRBV6-5 | NA | TGTGCCAGCAGTTCCGGGGGGGCTTCCTACAATGAGCAGTTCTTC | CASSSGGASYNEQFF
NA | 15 | TRBJ1-5 | TRBV6-5 | NA | TGTGCCAGCAGAAAACGGGACGTTTCCAATCAGCCCCAGCATTTT | CASRKRDVSNQPQHF
NA | 17 | TRBJ1-4 | TRBV15 | NA | TGTGCCACCAGCAGAGCTACAGGGCCCCGGTTGAATGAAAAACTGTTTTTT | CATSRATGPRLNEKLFF
TRBD1 | 15 | TRBJ2-7 | TRBV6-5 | NA | TGTGCCAGCAGCTACACAGGGGGCTCTTCCTACGAGCAGTACTTC | CASSYTGGSSYEQYF
TRBD1 | 16 | TRBJ2-3 | TRBV7-2 | NA | TGTGCCAGCAGCCCCGACAGGGCCACTAGCACAGATACGCAGTATTTT | CASSPDRATSTDTQYF
NA | 14 | TRBJ2-1 | TRBV12-2 | NA | TGTGCAAGTCGCCCCGGGCCCCGTTACAATGAGCAGTTCTTC | CASRPGPRYNEQFF
NA | 10 | TRBJ1-1 | TRBV20-1 | few | TGCAGTGCCGACGGGATTATAGCTTTCTTT | CSADGIIAFF
TRBD2 | 16 | TRBJ2-7 | TRBV11-2 | NA | TGTGCCAGCAGACCAATTTTCGCCGCGGGAGGGTACGAGCAGTACTTC | CASRPIFAAGGYEQYF
NA | 14 | TRBJ2-3 | TRBV6-1 | NA | TGTGCCAGCAGTGAAGCGGTCCTCTGGGATACGCAGTATTTT | CASSEAVLWDTQYF
NA | 14 | TRBJ2-7 | TRBV4-3 | NA | TGCGCCAGCAGCCAAGAACAGGACTCCTACGAGCAGTACTTC | CASSQEQDSYEQYF
NA | 13 | TRBJ2-1 | TRBV29-1 | NA | TGCAGCGTTGAAGAACGGGACACCAATGAGCAGTTCTTC | CSVEERDTNEQFF
NA | 15 | TRBJ1-5 | TRBV30 | NA | TGTGCCTGGAGGGTTGGACGTTATAGCAATCAGCCCCAGCATTTT | CAWRVGRYSNQPQHF
TRBD1 | 16 | TRBJ1-1 | TRBV4-1 | few | TGCGCCAGCAGCCAAGATTGGGACAGGATGAACACTGAAGCTTTCTTT | CASSQDWDRMNTEAFF
NA | 16 | TRBJ1-3 | TRBV5-4 | NA | TGTGCCAGCAGCTTGGATCAGGGAAGGTCTGGAAACACCATATATTTT | CASSLDQGRSGNTIYF
TRBD1 | 15 | TRBJ1-2 | TRBV7-2 | NA | TGTGCCAGCAGCTGGGGACAGGGGGTTGACTATGGCTACACCTTC | CASSWGQGVDYGYTF
TRBD1 | 12 | TRBJ2-3 | TRBV6-1 | NA | TGTGCCACGCAGGGGGCCGGAGATACGCAGTATTTT | CATQGAGDTQYF
NA | 14 | TRBJ2-7 | TRBV30 | NA | TGTGCCTGGAGTGTTTCGGAGATTTCCTACGAGCAGTACTTC | CAWSVSEISYEQYF
TRBD1 | 14 | TRBJ1-4 | TRBV5-1 | NA | TGCGCCAGCAGCTCTGGGACAGCTAATGAAAAACTGTTTTTT | CASSSGTANEKLFF
NA | 15 | TRBJ1-5 | TRBV4-3 | NA | TGCGCCAGCAGCCCCGGGACGGATAGCAATCAGCCCCAGCATTTT | CASSPGTDSNQPQHF
NA | 14 | TRBJ2-7 | TRBV28 | NA | TGTGCCAGCAGTTTTTCCGACAGGTCCTACGAGCAGTACTTC | CASSFSDRSYEQYF
TRBD2 | 16 | TRBJ2-2 | TRBV11-2 | NA | TGTGCCAGCAGCTTAGTGGCTAGCGGGACGGCCGGGGAGCTGTTTTTT | CASSLVASGTAGELFF
NA | 15 | TRBJ2-3 | TRBV10-3 | NA | TGTGCCATCAGTAGAAACTCGGGAAGCACAGATACGCAGTATTTT | CAISRNSGSTDTQYF
TRBD2 | 16 | TRBJ2-3 | TRBV25-1 | NA | TGTGCCAGCAGTGAAAGCGGGAGGGCCGGCACAGATACGCAGTATTTT | CASSESGRAGTDTQYF